One sample yielded the 26 T cell receptor beta chains listed below, sequenced in a study of cytomegalovirus exposure and HLA in healthy donors. 60 Vbeta and 13 Jbeta primers were used in PCR. The table came from immunoSEQ multiplex PCR; TCRdb's copy has only in-frame clones and leaves some out. The sample includes about 140,000 clones, 76% of them seen just once. The specimen was PBMCs. The receptors come from a man aged 35-49 years in good health and CMV-seronegative.

The V gene is TRBV4-2, the J gene TRBJ2-7, with TRBD1 as a possible D gene (6 bases). V lost 2 bases, J lost 2 bases, and 16 bases lay in between. The CDR3 is made up of 16 amino acids. Germline CDR1 LGHNA, CDR2 YNFKEQ. The CDR3 is CASSQTPTGPPYEQYF. DNA for the CDR3: TGTGCCAGCAGCCAAACCCCTACAGGGCCCCCCTACGAGCAGTACTTC.

The chain is built from TRBV7-9 and TRBJ2-3; D may be TRBD2 (5 bases). Germline V lookup: CDR1 SEHNR, CDR2 FQNEAQ (reference sequence). V gave up 7 bases and J gave up 3 bases, with 11 bases separating them. This CDR3 comprises 13 residues. The CDR3 sequence is CASNGGLTDTQYF. DNA for the CDR3: TGTGCCAGCAACGGCGGGTTGACAGATACGCAGTATTTT.

This clone was picked up one time. The CDR3 region is CASSNFGLAKSYNEQFF. For the CDR3, the DNA is TGTGCCAGCAGCAACTTCGGACTAGCCAAGTCCTACAATGAGCAGTTCTTC. The chain has TRBV21-1 and TRBJ2-1; the DNA was not compared with TRBD2, the D call given in the table. TRBV21-1 is noted as a pseudogene. CDR3 size: 17 residues.

The chain combines TRBV10-2 with TRBJ2-1; D remains ambiguous. Germline V gives CDR1 WSHSY, CDR2 SAAADI. This CDR3 region has 13 residues. V was pared by 1 base and J by 4 bases, with 5 bases between. CDR3 loop: CASSEFPYNEQFF. DNA of the CDR3: TGCGCCAGCAGTGAGTTCCCGTACAATGAGCAGTTCTTC.

The CDR3 nucleotides are TGTGCCAGCAGCCCCCGGGGGATCAACTATGGCTACACCTTC. Translation gives CASSPRGINYGYTF. V usage is TRBV6-1 and J usage is TRBJ1-2; weak D call: TRBD1 (5 bases). The CDR3 consists of 14 residues. Per germline, CDR1 MNHNS and CDR2 SASEGT. Trimming removed 6 bases from V and 2 bases from J, with 13 bases in between.

Worth noting for this clone: Compared with germline, one end of the junction differs, possibly owing to a read error. The chain carries TRBV5-6 and TRBJ2-1, with a possible D match to TRBD1 (6 bases). This CDR3 has 16 residues. Germline V gene data show CDR1 as SGHDT and CDR2 as YYEEEE. The CDR3 protein is CAGSDAGDGADNEQFF. DNA for the CDR3: TGTGCCGGCAGCGATGCAGGGGATGGGGCAGACAATGAGCAGTTCTTC.

The chain combines TRBV4-3 with TRBJ2-7; 9 bases align to TRBD1. This CDR3 is 14 amino acids long. CDR1 and CDR2 (germline): LGHNA, YSLEER. Trimming cost V 2 bases and J 3 bases; bases outside gene matches: 2. The CDR3: CASSQLDRGYEQYF. The CDR3 DNA sequence: TGCGCCAGCAGCCAACTGGACAGGGGCTACGAGCAGTACTTC.

Within the sample, this clone is medium-sized. J is TRBJ2-3 and V is TRBV6-4; 9 nucleotides line up with TRBD1. V lost 4 bases to trimming and J lost 1 base; unmatched junction nucleotides: 0. Per the germline V gene, CDR1 is MRHNA and CDR2 is SNTAGT. The CDR3 sequence is 14 residues long. The DNA of the CDR3 is TGTGCCAGCAGTGGGACAGGGGGCACAGATACGCAGTATTTT. This gives the protein CASSGTGGTDTQYF.

The chain joins TRBV2 to TRBJ2-5; 8 nucleotides align to TRBD2. J was trimmed by 0 bases and V by 7 bases; bases with no gene match: 16. CDR1 and CDR2 from the germline V gene are SNHLY and FYNNEI. CDR3 length equals 18 residues. CDR3: CASTEPISLAGHQETQYF. DNA for the CDR3: TGTGCCAGCACCGAACCGATATCCCTAGCGGGCCACCAAGAGACCCAGTACTTC.

The chain uses TRBV28 and TRBJ2-5; no reliable D call. CDR3 length: 13 residues. Germline V lookup: CDR1 MDHEN, CDR2 SYDVKM. The V and J ends lost 5 bases and 4 bases respectively, with 11 bases between them. CDR3 loop: CASSPQPIETQYF. The CDR3 DNA is TGTGCCAGCAGTCCACAACCCATAGAGACCCAGTACTTC.

The V call is TRBV9, the J call TRBJ2-6; 7 positions agree with TRBD1. Germline trimming cut 0 bases from V and 7 bases from J; bases unmatched to any gene: 10. Per germline, CDR1 SGDLS and CDR2 YYNGEE. The length of the CDR3 is 17 residues. The CDR3: CASSVGVYRGRANVLTF. The CDR3 DNA follows: TGTGCCAGCAGCGTAGGCGTTTACAGGGGAAGAGCCAACGTCCTGACTTTC.

The J gene is TRBJ1-5, the V gene TRBV28; 12 bases are shared with TRBD1. This CDR3 is built from 16 residues. The junction had 8 bases not matched to a gene; V was cut back by 6 bases and J by 5 bases. Germline V lookup: CDR1 MDHEN, CDR2 SYDVKM. This chain's CDR3 is CASSPTGTGGDQPQHF. For the CDR3, the DNA is TGTGCCAGCAGCCCCACCGGGACAGGGGGCGATCAGCCCCAGCATTTT.

This chain links TRBV6-1 with TRBJ2-7; 11 bases match TRBD2. Trimming removed 4 bases from V and 2 bases from J; junction bases left unmatched: 7. This CDR3 has 16 residues. Germline V gene lookup returns CDR1 MNHNS and CDR2 SASEGT. The CDR3 is CASSARTSGQPYEQYF. The CDR3 DNA reads TGTGCCAGCAGTGCGCGGACTAGCGGGCAACCCTACGAGCAGTACTTC.

This clone was detected only once. V is TRBV9 and J is TRBJ2-2, with 7 bases matching TRBD1. Germline trimming cut 3 bases from V and 1 base from J; bases unmatched to any gene: 9. CDR1 is SGDLS, CDR2 YYNGEE, per germline. The CDR3 has 17 amino acids. The DNA for the CDR3 is TGTGCCAGCAGCGCCCGCTCGGGACAGTTGAACACCGGGGAGCTGTTTTTT. Its protein is CASSARSGQLNTGELFF. The full variable domain, its missing parts supplied by reference TRBV9 and TRBJ2-2, is DSGVTQTPKHLITATGQRVTLRCSPRSGDLSVYWYQQSLDQGLQFLIQYYNGEERAKGNILERFSAQQFPDLHSELNLSSLELGDSALYFCASSARSGQLNTGELFFGEGSRLTVL.

The chain employs TRBV6-1 and TRBJ1-5, with D possibly matching TRBD1 (6 bases). Trimming stripped 7 bases from V and 5 bases from J, with 18 bases between. This CDR3 has 15 amino acids. In germline, CDR1 is MNHNS, CDR2 SASEGT. CDR3: CASNYRPSGDQPQHF. CDR3 coding DNA: TGTGCCAGCAACTACCGCCCCTCAGGGGATCAGCCCCAGCATTTT.

In this sample, this clone turned up a few times. The V gene is TRBV5-3, the J gene TRBJ2-4, with D possibly TRBD2 on 6 matching bases. TRBV5-3 is noted as an ORF with a role that remains uncertain. The CDR3 is 16 residues long. The V gene lost 0 bases and the J gene lost 3 bases, with 13 bases spanning the gap. The CDR3 sequence is CARSLGGVSGKNIQYF. Here the CDR3 DNA reads TGTGCCAGAAGCTTGGGGGGGGTGTCGGGCAAAAACATTCAGTACTTC.

This rearrangement joins TRBV2 to TRBJ2-1; maybe TRBD2 (6 bases). The CDR3 spans 14 residues. The germline V gene encodes CDR1 SNHLY and CDR2 FYNNEI. V lost 6 bases and J 3 bases, leaving 12 bases between the germline ends. The DNA of the CDR3 is TGTGCCAGCAGCCCAGGGCGGGGCTACAATGAGCAGTTCTTC. It yields the protein CASSPGRGYNEQFF.

The J gene is TRBJ1-1, the V gene TRBV11-2; TRBD1 aligns across 10 bases. CDR1 SGHAT and CDR2 FQNNGV come from the germline V gene. The ends lost 6 bases at V and 5 bases at J; junction bases unmatched: 6. The CDR3 has 14 amino acids. The CDR3 loop reads CASRLWTGGTEAFF. The CDR3 bases are TGTGCCAGCAGGTTGTGGACAGGGGGTACTGAAGCTTTCTTT.

The chain links TRBV11-1 to TRBJ2-1; the D gene is possibly TRBD1 (7 bases). Germline assignment: CDR1 SGHAT and CDR2 FQDESV (reference sequence). The V end was cut by 4 bases, the J end by 1 base, with 17 bases between. The CDR3 totals 17 residues. The DNA of the CDR3 is TGTGCCAGCAGCTCTTTGGAGGGGGCCCTGTCCTACAATGAGCAGTTCTTC. Amino acids: CASSSLEGALSYNEQFF.

The rearrangement uses TRBV4-1 and TRBJ2-1, with 11 nucleotides matching TRBD2. The germline V gene has CDR1 MGHRA and CDR2 YSYEKL. This CDR3 spans 15 amino acids. V lost 5 bases and J lost 8; bases outside the gene matches: 8. The DNA of the CDR3 is TGCGCCAGCAGCTCACTAGCGGGAGTCAATTATGAGCAGTTCTTC. Translation: CASSSLAGVNYEQFF.

The rearrangement uses TRBV7-9 and TRBJ1-6; D is unresolved. Looked up from germline, CDR1 is SEHNR and CDR2 is FQNEAQ (reference sequence). The CDR3 contains 15 residues. The V and J ends lost 2 bases and 10 bases respectively, with 15 bases between them. The chain's CDR3 is CASSLLAGSDSPLHF. CDR3 nucleotides: TGTGCCAGCAGCTTATTGGCGGGGAGCGACTCACCCCTCCACTTT.

This clone was counted once. The V call is TRBV28, the J call TRBJ2-7; 9 bases align to TRBD1. The length of the CDR3 is 14 residues. Germline V gives CDR1 MDHEN, CDR2 SYDVKM. Trimming at V came to 6 bases and at J to 6 bases, leaving 9 bases not matched to a gene. The CDR3 sequence: CASSWGGQGSEQYF. CDR3 in DNA: TGTGCCAGCAGCTGGGGGGGACAGGGCTCCGAGCAGTACTTC.

The rearrangement joins TRBV4-1 to TRBJ2-7, with 9 bases aligning to TRBD2. Germline V gives CDR1 MGHRA, CDR2 YSYEKL. Unmatched junction bases numbered 8, after V lost 5 bases and J lost 6 bases. This CDR3 is built from 14 residues. The CDR3 sequence is CASSFGTSPLEQYF. The DNA of the CDR3 is TGCGCCAGCAGCTTCGGGACTAGCCCCCTCGAGCAGTACTTC.

This clone appeared a single time. The CDR3 is CASSLEGLAAPDTQYF. The DNA of the CDR3 is TGCGCCAGCAGCTTGGAGGGACTAGCGGCCCCAGATACGCAGTATTTT. The V and J genes are TRBV5-1 and TRBJ2-3; the match to TRBD2 covers 11 bases. V shed 0 bases and J 4 bases; nucleotides not matched to a gene: 4. Germline V gene data show CDR1 as SGHRS and CDR2 as YFSETQ. The CDR3 spans 16 residues.

The chain couples TRBV28 to TRBJ2-7; no clear D gene. The CDR3 runs to 13 residues. The V end lost 3 bases, the J end lost 0 bases, and 6 bases lay between the germline ends. Per the germline V gene, CDR1 is MDHEN and CDR2 is SYDVKM. CDR3 DNA: TGTGCCAGCAGTTTGCGGATCTCCTACGAGCAGTACTTC. It specifies CASSLRISYEQYF.

The rearrangement joins TRBV10-3 to TRBJ2-1; D might be TRBD2 (6 bases). Between the trimmed V and J ends, which lost 3 bases and 3 bases, there was a span of 12 bases. Germline values: CDR1 ENHRY, CDR2 SYGVKD. CDR3 length equals 15 residues. For the CDR3, the DNA is TGTGCCATCAGTGAATCGGGACTCGGCTACAATGAGCAGTTCTTC. This sequence encodes CAISESGLGYNEQFF.